A single sample gave rise to the 3 T cell receptor beta chains below, sequenced in a study of post-analysis software for immune sequencing data. Study findings and constraints: Included in a set of five TRBV segments more frequent in patients than controls were TRBV5-6, TRBV5-1 and TRBV20-1.

These receptors lack a known antigen. Sequencing libraries made from TCR beta cDNA carried unique molecular identifiers. A single record per CDR3 protein comes from TCRdb applying MiXCR to the PCR reads. This table has about 190,000 distinct CDR3 sequences, 25% to 35% appearing once. Sequenced input: blood. The receptor source for this set is a girl between 2 and 17 years old with multiple sclerosis.

The rearrangement links TRBV4-1 to TRBJ2-5; 9 nucleotides match TRBD2. Looked up from germline, CDR1 is MGHRA and CDR2 is YSYEKL. The CDR3 totals 18 residues. Trimming at V came to 1 base and at J to 4 bases, leaving 13 bases not matched to a gene. The CDR3 DNA follows: TGCGCCAGCAGCCAAGTTAATATGGGACTAGCATTGGGAGAGACCCAGTACTTC. Translating gives CASSQVNMGLALGETQYF.

This chain connects TRBV12-3 or TRBV12-4 to TRBJ1-2, with D possibly matching TRBD1 (6 bases). This CDR3 is built from 13 residues. V lost 7 bases, J lost 7 bases, and 16 bases lay in between. CDR3 sequence: CASIRRGASGYTF. CDR3 bases: TGTGCCAGCATCCGGCGGGGGGCTTCTGGCTACACCTTC.

This clonotype was seen repeatedly, ten times or more. The chain is built from TRBV24-1 and TRBJ1-2; no clear D gene. Trimming shortened V by 3 bases and J by 8 bases, and 15 bases separated the two germline ends. CDR3 length: 14 amino acids. The V gene's germline CDR1 is KGHDR and CDR2 SFDVKD. The CDR3 coding sequence is TGTGCCACCAGTGATGGACGGTTAGACGGCGGCTACACCTTC. Protein product: CATSDGRLDGGYTF.